This TCR delta chain was obtained from a study of gamma-delta chains in newborns, infants, children. Across the whole study: Polyclonal expansion of innate γδ T cells after birth follows microbial exposure.

This clone is labeled medium-sized (0.01 to 0.1%). The CDR3 contains 22 residues. J lost 0 bases, V lost 1 base, and 20 bases had no gene match. Germline assignment: CDR1 TSWWSYY and CDR2 QGS. TCRdb reprocessed the reads through CATT. The sample has 2,000 to 2,500 delta-chain clones; roughly 9.4% are singletons. Material: blood. This rearrangement joins TRDV1 to TRDJ1; 10 nucleotides agree with TRDD3. This receptor was identified in a child who was a newborn, infant or young child, either healthy, febrile or measles-vaccinated (not recorded which). CDR3 sequence: CALGERPVLMYWGIVDTDKLIF. The CDR3 nucleotides read TGTGCTCTTGGGGAACGTCCCGTTCTCATGTACTGGGGGATCGTTGACACCGATAAACTCATCTTT.